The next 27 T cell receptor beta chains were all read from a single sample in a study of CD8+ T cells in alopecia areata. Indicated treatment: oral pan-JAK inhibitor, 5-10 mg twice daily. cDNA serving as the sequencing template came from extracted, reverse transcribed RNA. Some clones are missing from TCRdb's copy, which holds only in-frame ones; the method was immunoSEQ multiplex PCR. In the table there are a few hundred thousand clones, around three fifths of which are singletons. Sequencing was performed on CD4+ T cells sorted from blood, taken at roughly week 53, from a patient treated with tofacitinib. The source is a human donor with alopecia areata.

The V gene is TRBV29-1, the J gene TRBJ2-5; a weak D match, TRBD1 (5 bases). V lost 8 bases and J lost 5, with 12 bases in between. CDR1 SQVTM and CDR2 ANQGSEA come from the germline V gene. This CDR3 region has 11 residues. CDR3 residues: CSLGQGETQYF. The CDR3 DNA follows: TGCAGCCTGGGGCAAGGCGAGACCCAGTACTTC. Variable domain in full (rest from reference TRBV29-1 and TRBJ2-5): SAVISQKPSRDICQRGTSLTIQCQVDSQVTMMFWYRQQPGQSLTLIATANQGSEATYESGFVIDKFPISRPNLTFSTLTVSNMSPEDSSIYLCSLGQGETQYFGPGTRLLVL.

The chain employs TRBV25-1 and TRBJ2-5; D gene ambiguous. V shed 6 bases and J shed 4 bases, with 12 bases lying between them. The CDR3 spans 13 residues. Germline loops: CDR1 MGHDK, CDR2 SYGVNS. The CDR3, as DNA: TGTGCCAGCAGGGGTGGGCCAGGAGAGACCCAGTACTTC. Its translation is CASRGGPGETQYF.

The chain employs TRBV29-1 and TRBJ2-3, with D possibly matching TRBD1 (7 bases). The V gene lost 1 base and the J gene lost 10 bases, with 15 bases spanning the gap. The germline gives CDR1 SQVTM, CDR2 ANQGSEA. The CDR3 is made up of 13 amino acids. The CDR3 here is CSVEVRVRGAQYF. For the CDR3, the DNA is TGCAGCGTTGAAGTGCGGGTCAGGGGGGCGCAGTATTTT.

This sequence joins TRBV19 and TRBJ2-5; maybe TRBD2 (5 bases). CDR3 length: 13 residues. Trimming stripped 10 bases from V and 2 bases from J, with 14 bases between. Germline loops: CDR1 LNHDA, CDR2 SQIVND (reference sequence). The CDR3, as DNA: TGTGCCACCTCAGGCGGACTTCAAGAGACCCAGTACTTC. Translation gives CATSGGLQETQYF.

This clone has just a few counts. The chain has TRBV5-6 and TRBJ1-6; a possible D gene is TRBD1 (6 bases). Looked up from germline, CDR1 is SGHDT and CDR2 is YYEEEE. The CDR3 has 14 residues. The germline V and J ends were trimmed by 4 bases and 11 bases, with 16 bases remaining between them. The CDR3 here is CASSLGRGIPPLHF. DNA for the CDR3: TGTGCCAGCAGCCTCGGCAGGGGAATACCACCCCTCCACTTT. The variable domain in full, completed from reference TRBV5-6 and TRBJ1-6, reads DAGVTQSPTHLIKTRGQQVTLRCSPKSGHDTVSWYQQALGQGPQFIFQYYEEEERQRGNFPDRFSGHQFPNYSSELNVNALLLGDSALYLCASSLGRGIPPLHFGNGTRLTVT.

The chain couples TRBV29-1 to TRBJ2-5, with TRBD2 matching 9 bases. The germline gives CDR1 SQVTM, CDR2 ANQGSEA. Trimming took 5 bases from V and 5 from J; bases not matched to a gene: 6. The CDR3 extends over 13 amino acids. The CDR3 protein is CSVFLAGIETQYF. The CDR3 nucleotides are TGCAGCGTTTTCCTAGCGGGGATCGAGACCCAGTACTTC.

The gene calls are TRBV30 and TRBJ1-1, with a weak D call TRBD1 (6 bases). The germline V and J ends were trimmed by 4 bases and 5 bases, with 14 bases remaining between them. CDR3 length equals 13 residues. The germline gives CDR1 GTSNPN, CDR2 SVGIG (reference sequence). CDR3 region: CAWIKDQGTEAFF. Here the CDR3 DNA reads TGTGCCTGGATAAAGGACCAGGGGACTGAAGCTTTCTTT.

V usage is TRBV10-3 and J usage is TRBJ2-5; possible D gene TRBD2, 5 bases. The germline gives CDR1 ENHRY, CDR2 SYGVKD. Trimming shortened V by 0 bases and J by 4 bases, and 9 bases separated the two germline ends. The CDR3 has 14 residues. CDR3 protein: CAISESPAGETQYF. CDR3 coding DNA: TGTGCCATCAGTGAGTCCCCGGCGGGAGAGACCCAGTACTTC.

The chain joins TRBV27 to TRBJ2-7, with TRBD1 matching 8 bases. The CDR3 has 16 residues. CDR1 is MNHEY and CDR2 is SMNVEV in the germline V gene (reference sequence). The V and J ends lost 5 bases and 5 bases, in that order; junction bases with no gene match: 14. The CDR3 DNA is TGTGCCAGCAGTCCGAGCACCGGGACAGGTCCCCACGAGCAGTACTTC. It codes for CASSPSTGTGPHEQYF.

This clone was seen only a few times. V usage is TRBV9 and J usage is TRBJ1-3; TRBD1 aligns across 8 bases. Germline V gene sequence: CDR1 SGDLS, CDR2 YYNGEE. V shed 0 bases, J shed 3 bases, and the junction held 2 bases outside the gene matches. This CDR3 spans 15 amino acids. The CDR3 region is CASSVAGGVGNTIYF. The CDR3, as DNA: TGTGCCAGCAGCGTAGCAGGGGGCGTTGGAAACACCATATATTTT.

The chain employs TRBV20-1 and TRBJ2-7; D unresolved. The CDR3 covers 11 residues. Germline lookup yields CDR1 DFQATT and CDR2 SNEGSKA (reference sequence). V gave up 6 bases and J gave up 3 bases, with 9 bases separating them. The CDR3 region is CSADARYEQYF. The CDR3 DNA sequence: TGCAGTGCCGATGCCCGCTACGAGCAGTACTTC.

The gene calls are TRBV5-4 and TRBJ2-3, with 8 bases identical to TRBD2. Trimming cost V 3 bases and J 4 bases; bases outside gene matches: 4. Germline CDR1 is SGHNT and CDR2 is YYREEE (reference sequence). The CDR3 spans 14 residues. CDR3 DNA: TGTGCCAGCAGCTCGGGGGGGGCCGCAGATACGCAGTATTTT. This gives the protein CASSSGGAADTQYF.

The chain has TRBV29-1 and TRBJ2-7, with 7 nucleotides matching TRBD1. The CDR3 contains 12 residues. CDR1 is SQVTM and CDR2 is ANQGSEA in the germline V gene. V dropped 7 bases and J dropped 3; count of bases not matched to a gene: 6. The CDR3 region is CSAAGTDYEQYF. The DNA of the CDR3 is TGCAGCGCTGCCGGGACAGACTACGAGCAGTACTTC.

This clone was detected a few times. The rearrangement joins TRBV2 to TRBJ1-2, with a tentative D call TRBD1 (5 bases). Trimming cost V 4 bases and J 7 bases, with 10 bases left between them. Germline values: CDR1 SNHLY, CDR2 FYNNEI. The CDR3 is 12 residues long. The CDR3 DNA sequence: TGTGCCAGCAGTGTGGACATTTCTGGCTACACCTTC. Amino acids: CASSVDISGYTF.

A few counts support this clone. CDR3 residues: CASSLVSARETQYF. DNA of the CDR3: TGTGCCAGCAGCTTAGTATCGGCCCGGGAGACCCAGTACTTC. The chain combines TRBV7-6 with TRBJ2-5; D gene unclear. CDR3 length: 14 residues. Trimming removed 1 base at V and 5 bases at J, with 11 bases between. Germline V gene data show CDR1 as SGHVS and CDR2 as FNYEAQ.

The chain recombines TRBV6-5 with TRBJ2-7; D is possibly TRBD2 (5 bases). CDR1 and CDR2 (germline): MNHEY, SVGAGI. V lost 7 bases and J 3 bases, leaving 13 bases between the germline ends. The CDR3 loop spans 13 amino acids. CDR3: CASTPIEGYEQYF. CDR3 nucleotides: TGTGCCAGCACCCCTATAGAGGGCTACGAGCAGTACTTC.

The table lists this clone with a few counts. This CDR3 is CASSLRGRNSPLHF. The CDR3 DNA reads TGTGCCAGCAGCTTAAGGGGGAGGAATTCACCCCTCCACTTT. V is TRBV11-1 and J is TRBJ1-6, with D possibly matching TRBD1 (6 bases). Trimming pared 2 bases from V and 7 bases from J, leaving 9 bases between. The length of the CDR3 is 14 residues. The germline gives CDR1 SGHAT, CDR2 FQDESV (reference sequence).

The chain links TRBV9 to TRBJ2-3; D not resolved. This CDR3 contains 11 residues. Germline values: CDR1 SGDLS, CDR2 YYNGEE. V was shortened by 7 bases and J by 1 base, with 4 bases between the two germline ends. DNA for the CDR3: TGTGCCAGCGGGGGCACAGATACGCAGTATTTT. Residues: CASGGTDTQYF.

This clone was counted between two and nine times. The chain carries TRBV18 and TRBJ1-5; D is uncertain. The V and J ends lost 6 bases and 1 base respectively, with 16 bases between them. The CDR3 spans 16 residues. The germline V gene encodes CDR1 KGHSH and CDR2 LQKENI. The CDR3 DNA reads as TGTGCCAGCTCGCCGAACCGAGGACCAAGCAATCAGCCCCAGCATTTT. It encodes CASSPNRGPSNQPQHF.

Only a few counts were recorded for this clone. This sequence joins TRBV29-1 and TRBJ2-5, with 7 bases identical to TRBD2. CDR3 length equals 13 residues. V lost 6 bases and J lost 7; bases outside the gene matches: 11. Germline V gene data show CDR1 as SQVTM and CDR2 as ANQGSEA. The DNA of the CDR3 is TGCAGCGTGAATGGCGGGGGATTGGGGACCCAGTACTTC. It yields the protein CSVNGGGLGTQYF.

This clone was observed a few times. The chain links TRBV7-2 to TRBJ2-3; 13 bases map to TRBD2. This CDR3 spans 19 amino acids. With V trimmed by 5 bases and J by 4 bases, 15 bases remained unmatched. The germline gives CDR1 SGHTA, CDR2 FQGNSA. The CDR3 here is CASSTYIGTSGVRADTQYF. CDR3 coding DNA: TGTGCCAGCAGCACCTATATCGGGACTAGCGGGGTTCGCGCAGATACGCAGTATTTT.

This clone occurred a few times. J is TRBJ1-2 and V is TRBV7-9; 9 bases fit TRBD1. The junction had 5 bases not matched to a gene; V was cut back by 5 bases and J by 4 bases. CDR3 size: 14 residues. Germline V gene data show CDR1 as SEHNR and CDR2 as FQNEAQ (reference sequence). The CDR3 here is CASSPGTGFYGYTF. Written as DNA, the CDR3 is TGTGCCAGCAGCCCCGGGACAGGGTTCTATGGCTACACCTTC.

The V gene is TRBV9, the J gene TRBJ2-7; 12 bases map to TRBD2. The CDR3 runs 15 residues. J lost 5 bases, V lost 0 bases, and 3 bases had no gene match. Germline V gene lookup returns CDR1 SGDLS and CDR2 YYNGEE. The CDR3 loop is CASSVGTSGDHEQYF. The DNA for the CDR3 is TGTGCCAGCAGCGTAGGGACTAGCGGGGACCACGAGCAGTACTTC. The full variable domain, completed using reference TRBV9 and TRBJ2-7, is DSGVTQTPKHLITATGQRVTLRCSPRSGDLSVYWYQQSLDQGLQFLIQYYNGEERAKGNILERFSAQQFPDLHSELNLSSLELGDSALYFCASSVGTSGDHEQYFGPGTRLTVT.

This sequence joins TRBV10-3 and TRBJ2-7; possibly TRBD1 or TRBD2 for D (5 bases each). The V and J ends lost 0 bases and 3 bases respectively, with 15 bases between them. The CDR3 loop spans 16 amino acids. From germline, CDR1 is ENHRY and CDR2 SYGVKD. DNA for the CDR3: TGTGCCATCAGTGAGTCGACCGGGGCGGGTCGCTACGAGCAGTACTTC. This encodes CAISESTGAGRYEQYF.

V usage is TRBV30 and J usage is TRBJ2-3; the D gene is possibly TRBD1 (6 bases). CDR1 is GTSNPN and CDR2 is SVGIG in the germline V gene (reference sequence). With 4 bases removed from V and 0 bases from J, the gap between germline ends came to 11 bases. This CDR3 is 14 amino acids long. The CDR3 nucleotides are TGTGCCTGGACTACCGGGACAAGCACAGATACGCAGTATTTT. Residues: CAWTTGTSTDTQYF.

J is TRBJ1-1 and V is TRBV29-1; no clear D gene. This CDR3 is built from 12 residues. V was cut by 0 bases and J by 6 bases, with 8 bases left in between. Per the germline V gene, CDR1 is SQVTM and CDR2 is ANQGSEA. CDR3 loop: CSVEDDGAEAFF. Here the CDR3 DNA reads TGCAGCGTTGAAGACGATGGGGCTGAAGCTTTCTTT.

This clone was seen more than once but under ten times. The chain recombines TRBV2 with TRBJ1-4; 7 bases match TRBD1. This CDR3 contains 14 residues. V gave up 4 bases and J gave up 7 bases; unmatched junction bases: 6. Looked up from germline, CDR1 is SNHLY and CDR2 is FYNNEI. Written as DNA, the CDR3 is TGTGCCAGCAGTGTCGACAGGGATCGTGAAAAACTGTTTTTT. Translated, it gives CASSVDRDREKLFF.